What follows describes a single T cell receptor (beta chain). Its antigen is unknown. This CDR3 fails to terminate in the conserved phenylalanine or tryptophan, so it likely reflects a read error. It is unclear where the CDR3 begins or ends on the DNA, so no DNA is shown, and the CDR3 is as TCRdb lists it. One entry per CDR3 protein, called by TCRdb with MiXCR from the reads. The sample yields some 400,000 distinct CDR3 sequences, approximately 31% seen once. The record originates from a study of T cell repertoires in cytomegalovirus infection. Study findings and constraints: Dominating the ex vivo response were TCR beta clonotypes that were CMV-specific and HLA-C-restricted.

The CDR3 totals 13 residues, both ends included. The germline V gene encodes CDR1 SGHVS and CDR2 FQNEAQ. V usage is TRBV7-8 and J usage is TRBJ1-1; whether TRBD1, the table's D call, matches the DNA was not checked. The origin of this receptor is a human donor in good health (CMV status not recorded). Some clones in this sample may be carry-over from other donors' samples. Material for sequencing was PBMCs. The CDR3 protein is CASSLDRGTDSFC.